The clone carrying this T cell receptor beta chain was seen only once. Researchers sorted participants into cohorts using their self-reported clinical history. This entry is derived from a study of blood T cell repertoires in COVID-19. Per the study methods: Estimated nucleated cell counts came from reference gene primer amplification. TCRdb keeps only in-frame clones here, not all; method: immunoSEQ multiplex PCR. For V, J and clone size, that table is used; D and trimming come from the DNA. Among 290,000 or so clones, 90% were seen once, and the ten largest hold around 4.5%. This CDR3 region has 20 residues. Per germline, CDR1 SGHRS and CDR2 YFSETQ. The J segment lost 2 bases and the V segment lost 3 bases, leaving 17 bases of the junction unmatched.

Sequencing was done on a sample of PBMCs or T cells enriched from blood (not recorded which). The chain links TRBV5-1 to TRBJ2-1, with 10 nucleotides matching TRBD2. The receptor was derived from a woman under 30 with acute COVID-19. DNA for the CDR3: TGCGCCAGCAGCTGGCCGGGACTAGCGACGTTAGGGGTCCCCTACAATGAGCAGTTCTTC. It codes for CASSWPGLATLGVPYNEQFF.